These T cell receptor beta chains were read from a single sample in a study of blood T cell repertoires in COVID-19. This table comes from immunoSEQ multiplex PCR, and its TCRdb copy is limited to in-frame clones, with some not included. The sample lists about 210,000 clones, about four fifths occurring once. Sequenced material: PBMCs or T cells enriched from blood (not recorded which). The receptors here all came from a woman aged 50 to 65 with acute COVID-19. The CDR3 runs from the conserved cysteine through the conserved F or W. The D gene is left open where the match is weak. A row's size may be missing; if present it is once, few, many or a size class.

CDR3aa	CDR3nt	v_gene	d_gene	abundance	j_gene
CASSYLERGGRETQYF	TGTGCCAGCAGCTACCTGGAACGGGGGGGCCGAGAGACCCAGTACTTC	TRBV7-9	TRBD2	.	TRBJ2-5
CASWDRVAGNTIYF	TGTGCCAGCTGGGACAGGGTGGCTGGAAACACCATATATTTT	TRBV28	TRBD1	.	TRBJ1-3
CASRTGDYEQYF	TGTGCCAGCCGGACAGGGGACTACGAGCAGTACTTC	TRBV19	TRBD1	.	TRBJ2-7
CASSSAGVRSTDTQYF	TGTGCCAGCAGTTCCGCCGGGGTGCGGAGCACAGATACGCAGTATTTT	TRBV28	.	once	TRBJ2-3
CASIDRAGAWNTEAFF	TGTGCCAGTATCGACAGGGCCGGAGCCTGGAACACTGAAGCTTTCTTT	TRBV19	TRBD1	.	TRBJ1-1
CASSLDTGSPLHF	TGTGCCAGCAGTTTAGATACAGGTTCACCCCTCCACTTT	TRBV28	.	once	TRBJ1-6
CASSVDSGAWTEAFF	TGTGCCAGCAGCGTAGACTCAGGGGCGTGGACTGAAGCTTTCTTT	TRBV7-2	.	few	TRBJ1-1
CASSLGTGANEQFF	TGTGCCAGCAGCTTGGGGACAGGGGCGAATGAGCAGTTCTTC	TRBV7-2	TRBD1	.	TRBJ2-1
CASRRGDYEQYF	TGTGCCAGCAGGCGCGGGGACTACGAGCAGTACTTC	TRBV2	.	.	TRBJ2-7
CASSKLGGPQHF	TGTGCCAGCAGTAAACTTGGTGGGCCCCAGCATTTT	TRBV12-3/TRBV12-4	.	.	TRBJ1-5
CAWGGTGAGVGTEAFF	TGTGCCTGGGGTGGGACAGGGGCGGGTGTGGGCACTGAAGCTTTCTTT	TRBV30	TRBD1	.	TRBJ1-1
CASSSDGSGRARRGQYF	TGTGCCAGCAGTTCGGACGGTAGCGGGAGGGCTCGGCGAGGGCAGTACTTC	TRBV27	TRBD2	.	TRBJ2-7
CASSVTRTWQETQYF	TGTGCCAGCAGCGTGACTCGGACTTGGCAAGAGACCCAGTACTTC	TRBV13	.	.	TRBJ2-5
CASSYGLAGNTGELFF	TGTGCCAGCAGTTACGGGCTAGCGGGGAACACCGGGGAGCTGTTTTTT	TRBV6-2/TRBV6-3	TRBD2	once	TRBJ2-2
CASSQPGLAGSRGGELFF	TGCGCCAGCAGCCAACCGGGACTAGCGGGATCTAGGGGCGGGGAGCTGTTTTTT	TRBV4-3	TRBD2	.	TRBJ2-2
CASITHNSGANVLTF	TGTGCCAGTATTACACACAACTCTGGGGCCAACGTCCTGACTTTC	TRBV19	.	.	TRBJ2-6
CASSKSFSGPYNEQFF	TGTGCCAGCAGCAAATCATTCAGCGGACCTTACAATGAGCAGTTCTTC	TRBV21-1	.	once	TRBJ2-1
CASSYGDFNQPQHF	TGTGCCAGCAGTTACGGCGACTTCAATCAGCCCCAGCATTTT	TRBV6-5	.	.	TRBJ1-5
CASSLHVERSSYEQYF	TGTGCCAGCAGTTTACATGTCGAGAGGAGCTCCTACGAGCAGTACTTC	TRBV28	.	.	TRBJ2-7
CASRQWDRAQETQYF	TGTGCCAGCAGACAATGGGACAGGGCCCAAGAGACCCAGTACTTC	TRBV28	TRBD1	once	TRBJ2-5
CASSQERGSNTDTQYF	TGTGCCAGCAGCCAAGAGAGAGGCAGTAACACAGATACGCAGTATTTT	TRBV4-2	.	.	TRBJ2-3
CASSRQGADGLFF	TGTGCCAGCAGTCGACAGGGGGCGGATGGACTGTTTTTT	TRBV11-2	TRBD1	once	TRBJ1-4
CASSPSGSHNEQFF	TGTGCCAGCAGCCCCTCCGGGTCTCACAATGAGCAGTTCTTC	TRBV9	.	.	TRBJ2-1